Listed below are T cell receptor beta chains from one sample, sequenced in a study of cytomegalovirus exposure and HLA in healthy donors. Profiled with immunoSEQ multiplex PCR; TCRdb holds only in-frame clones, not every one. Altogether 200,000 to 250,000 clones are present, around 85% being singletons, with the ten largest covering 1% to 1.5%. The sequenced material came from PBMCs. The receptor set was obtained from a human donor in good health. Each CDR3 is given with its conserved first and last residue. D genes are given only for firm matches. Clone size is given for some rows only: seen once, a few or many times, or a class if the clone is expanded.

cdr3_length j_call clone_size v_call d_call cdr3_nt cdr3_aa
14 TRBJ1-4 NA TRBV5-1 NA TGCGCCAGCAGTCGGTCACAGACTAATGAAAAACTGTTTTTT CASSRSQTNEKLFF
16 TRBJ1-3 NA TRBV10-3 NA TGTGCCATCAGTGAGGGGCCAGGGCGCTCTGGAAACACCATATATTTT CAISEGPGRSGNTIYF
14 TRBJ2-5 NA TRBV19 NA TGTGCCAGTAGTATTGGCTCAGGGCCCTTTGGCCAGTACTTC CASSIGSGPFGQYF
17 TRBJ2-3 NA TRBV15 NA TGTGCCACCAGCAGGGACAAACCGGGCCTTGTGGGAGATACGCAGTATTTT CATSRDKPGLVGDTQYF
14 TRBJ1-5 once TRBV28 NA TGTGCCAGCAGTTTAGTGAGCCGGGCGGGGCCCCAGCATTTT CASSLVSRAGPQHF
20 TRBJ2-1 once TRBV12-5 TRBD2 TGTGCTAGTGGTTCCTACTCCGGGACTAGCGATTTGGGCCGGCGGGATGAGCAGTTCTTC CASGSYSGTSDLGRRDEQFF
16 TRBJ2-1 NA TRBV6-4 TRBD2 TGTGCCAGCAGAGCGTCTAGCGGGAGCTCCTACAATGAGCAGTTCTTC CASRASSGSSYNEQFF
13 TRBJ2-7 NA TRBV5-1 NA TGCGCCAGCAGCTTGTTAACTAGGGACGAGCAGTACTTC CASSLLTRDEQYF
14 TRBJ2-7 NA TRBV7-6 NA TGTGCCAGCAGCTTAAGTCTAGTAATGAACGAGCAGTACTTC CASSLSLVMNEQYF
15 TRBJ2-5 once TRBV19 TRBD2 TGTGCCAGTAGTATAATAACTAGCGGGAGTGTGACCCAGTACTTC CASSIITSGSVTQYF
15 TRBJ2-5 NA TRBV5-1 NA TGCGCCAGCAGCTTCTCCGCCAGCGGAGAAGAGACCCAGTACTTC CASSFSASGEETQYF
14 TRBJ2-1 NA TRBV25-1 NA TGTGCCAGCAGTGAGTCAGGGGCGGTCGGTGAGCAGTTCTTC CASSESGAVGEQFF
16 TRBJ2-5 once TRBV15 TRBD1 TGTGCCACCAGACATAGCACGACAGGGGGGAGGGAGACCCAGTACTTC CATRHSTTGGRETQYF
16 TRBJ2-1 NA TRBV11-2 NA TGTGCCAGCAGCTGGGGACCGGGACTGCGATACAATGAGCAGTTCTTC CASSWGPGLRYNEQFF
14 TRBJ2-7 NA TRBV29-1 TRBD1 TGCAGCGTTTCCCGGGACAGGGGAAACAACGAGCAGTACTTC CSVSRDRGNNEQYF
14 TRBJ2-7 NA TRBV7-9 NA TGTGCCAGCAACCCCTCGCAGGGATCCTACGAGCAGTACTTC CASNPSQGSYEQYF
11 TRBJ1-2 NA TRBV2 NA TGTGCCAGCAGTGACCGCTATGGCTACACCTTC CASSDRYGYTF
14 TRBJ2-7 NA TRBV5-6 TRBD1 TGTGCCAGCAGAAGGACAGGTGCTAAATACGAGCAGTACTTC CASRRTGAKYEQYF
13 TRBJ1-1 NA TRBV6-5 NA TGTGCCAGCAGTCGTGGACAGACAACTGAAGCTTTCTTT CASSRGQTTEAFF
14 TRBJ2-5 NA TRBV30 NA TGTGCCTGGACAACAGGGAGAGGGCAAGAGACCCAGTACTTC CAWTTGRGQETQYF
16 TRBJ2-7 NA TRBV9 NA TGTGCCAGCAGCGTAGGTAGCGGCCTGAGCTCCTACGAGCAGTACTTC CASSVGSGLSSYEQYF
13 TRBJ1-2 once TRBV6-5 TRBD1 TGTGCCAGCAGTCGAGGGACAGGGGCCGGCTACACCTTC CASSRGTGAGYTF
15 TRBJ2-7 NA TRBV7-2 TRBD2 TGTGCCAGCAGCTTAGCCCCTAGCGGGAGATACGAGCAGTACTTC CASSLAPSGRYEQYF
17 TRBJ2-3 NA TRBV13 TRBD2 TGTGCCAGCAGCCCCCTTCCTAGCGGGACCTATCGGGATACGCAGTATTTT CASSPLPSGTYRDTQYF
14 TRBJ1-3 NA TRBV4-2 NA TGTGCCAGCAGCCAAAAGGACAGAAAAAACACCATATATTTT CASSQKDRKNTIYF
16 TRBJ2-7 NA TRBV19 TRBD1 TGTGCCAGTAGTATGACAGGGGACTCTTCCCTCTACGAGCAGTACTTC CASSMTGDSSLYEQYF
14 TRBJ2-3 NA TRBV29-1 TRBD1 TGCAGCGTTGTACAGGGGTGGCGTTCAGATACGCAGTATTTT CSVVQGWRSDTQYF
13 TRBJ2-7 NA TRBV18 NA TGTGCCAGCCAACAGGGAATCAACGACGAGCAGTACTTC CASQQGINDEQYF
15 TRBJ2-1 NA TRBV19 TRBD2 TGTGCCAGTTGTCACGGGACTAGCGGGAGCGATGAGCAGTTCTTC CASCHGTSGSDEQFF
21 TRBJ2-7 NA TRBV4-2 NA TGTGCCAGCAGCCAAGGCTGGTGGGGCAGGGAACACCAAGCCAGCTCCTACGAGCAGTACTTC CASSQGWWGREHQASSYEQYF
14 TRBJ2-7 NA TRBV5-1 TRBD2 TGCGCCAGCAGCGGGGGGGGGAGCTCCTACGAGCAGTACTTC CASSGGGSSYEQYF
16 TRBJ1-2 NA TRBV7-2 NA TGTGCCAGCAGCTTAGCCCGGACAGCAAAGGGCTATGGCTACACCTTC CASSLARTAKGYGYTF
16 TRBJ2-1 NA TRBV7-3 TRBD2 TGTGCCAGCAGCTCTTATAGCGGGAGGGCCGGGGATGAGCAGTTCTTC CASSSYSGRAGDEQFF
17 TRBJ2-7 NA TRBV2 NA TGTGCCAGCAGTGATGGGTCACTGGGACTCGGATCGGACGAGCAGTACTTC CASSDGSLGLGSDEQYF
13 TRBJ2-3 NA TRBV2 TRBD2 TGTGCCAGCCTAGCGGACAGCACAGATACGCAGTATTTT CASLADSTDTQYF
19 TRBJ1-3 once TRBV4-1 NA TGCGCCAGCAGGCGAATTGTGGGGGGGACACAACTCTCTGGAAACACCATATATTTT CASRRIVGGTQLSGNTIYF
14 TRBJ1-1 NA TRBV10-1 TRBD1 TGCGCCAGCAGTGAATTCAACAGGGGCACTGAAGCTTTCTTT CASSEFNRGTEAFF
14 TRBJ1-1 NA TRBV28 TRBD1 TGTGCCAGCAGTCTAACAGGGGCGAACACTGAAGCTTTCTTT CASSLTGANTEAFF
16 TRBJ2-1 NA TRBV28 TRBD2 TGTGCCAGCAGTTCCTCGACTAGCGGGAGGAGGAATGAGCAGTTCTTC CASSSSTSGRRNEQFF
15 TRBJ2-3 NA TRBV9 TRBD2 TGTGCCAGCAGCAGGACTAGCGGGGGCAAAGATACGCAGTATTTT CASSRTSGGKDTQYF
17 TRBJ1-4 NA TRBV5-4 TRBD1 TGTGCCAGCAGCTTAGGGGGCTCCATTGCAACTAATGAAAAACTGTTTTTT CASSLGGSIATNEKLFF
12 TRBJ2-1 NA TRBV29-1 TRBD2 TGCAGCGTTGGAGGGCCCGGGACTAGTACTTTCTTC CSVGGPGTSTFF
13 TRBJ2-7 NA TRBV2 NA TGTGCCAGCAGTGAACAGGGGACCTACGAGCAGTACTTC CASSEQGTYEQYF
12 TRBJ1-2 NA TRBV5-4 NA TGTGCCAGCAGCTTGTACGGGAATGGCTACACCTTC CASSLYGNGYTF
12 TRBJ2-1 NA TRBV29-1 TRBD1 TGCAGCGTTTGGACAGGTTACAATGAGCAGTTCTTC CSVWTGYNEQFF
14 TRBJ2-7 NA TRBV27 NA TGTGCCAGCAGTTTACGGCAGGGGTCCTACGAGCAGTACTTC CASSLRQGSYEQYF
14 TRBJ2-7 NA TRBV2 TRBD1 TGTGCCAGCAGAAGGACAGGAGTCTCCTACGAGCAGTACTTC CASRRTGVSYEQYF
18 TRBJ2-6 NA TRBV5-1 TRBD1 TGCGCCAGCACCCCCCGTGGACAGGGGACTTCTGGGGCCAACGTCCTGACTTTC CASTPRGQGTSGANVLTF
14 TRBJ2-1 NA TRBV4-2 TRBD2 TGTGCCAGCAGACTAGCGGTACTCAGACCTGAGCAGTTCTTC CASRLAVLRPEQFF
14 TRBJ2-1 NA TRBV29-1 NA TGCAGCATGATGGGGGGTAGCTCCTACAATGAGCAGTTCTTC CSMMGGSSYNEQFF
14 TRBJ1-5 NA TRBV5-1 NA TGCGCCAGCAGCGCGGACATTAGCAATCAGCCCCAGCATTTT CASSADISNQPQHF
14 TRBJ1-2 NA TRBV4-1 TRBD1 TGCGCCAGCAGCGCTCGGACAGGGGATGATGGCTACACCTTC CASSARTGDDGYTF
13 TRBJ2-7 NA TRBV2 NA TGTGCCAGCTCCTGGGACTCCCGCTACGAGCAGTACTTC CASSWDSRYEQYF
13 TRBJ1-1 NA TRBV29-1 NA TGCAGCGTCCTAAAGGACAGTAACACTGAAGCTTTCTTT CSVLKDSNTEAFF